These 20 T cell receptor beta chains came from one sample sequenced in a study of neurological immune-mediated disorders. MiXCR, run by TCRdb on the 5' RACE reads, gives a single entry per CDR3 protein. This sample has about 70,000 distinct CDR3 sequences, with approximately 5% found just once. What was sequenced was PBMCs. These receptors all stem from a woman in her 70s with multiple sclerosis.

This chain joins TRBV30 and TRBJ2-3; 8 bases are a match to TRBD2. Looked up from germline, CDR1 is GTSNPN and CDR2 is SVGIG (reference sequence). The trim removed 0 bases at V and 6 bases at J, leaving 5 bases unmatched. This CDR3 is built from 14 residues. CDR3 nucleotide sequence: TGTGCCTGGAGTGTACTTAGCGGGACTGATACGCAGTATTTT. This sequence encodes CAWSVLSGTDTQYF.

This clonotype has at least ten counts. The chain carries TRBV4-1 and TRBJ1-5, with D perhaps TRBD1 (5 bases). Germline assignment: CDR1 MGHRA and CDR2 YSYEKL. Trimming pared 4 bases from V and 3 bases from J, leaving 13 bases between. The CDR3 is made up of 15 amino acids. CDR3 in amino acids: CASSPAGGNNQPQHF. DNA of the CDR3: TGCGCCAGCAGCCCGGCCGGGGGGAACAATCAGCCCCAGCATTTT.

Ten or more counts support this clonotype. The gene calls are TRBV20-1 and TRBJ2-7; no firm D call. The V end was cut by 0 bases, the J end by 3 bases, with 9 bases between. Germline assignment: CDR1 DFQATT and CDR2 SNEGSKA (reference sequence). The CDR3 is made up of 13 amino acids. This CDR3 reads CSARDGMSYEQYF. CDR3 nucleotides: TGCAGTGCTAGAGATGGTATGAGCTACGAGCAGTACTTC.

By sample fraction, this clonotype is medium-sized (0.01 to 0.1%). V gene TRBV9 combines with J gene TRBJ2-3; 12 bases align to TRBD2. CDR3 size: 15 residues. The V gene's germline CDR1 is SGDLS and CDR2 YYNGEE. V lost 4 bases and J lost 4; bases outside the gene matches: 4. The chain's CDR3 is CASSSSGRAADTQYF. The CDR3 DNA reads as TGTGCCAGCAGCTCTAGCGGGAGGGCCGCAGATACGCAGTATTTT.

This clonotype was seen repeatedly, ten times or more. The J gene is TRBJ2-7, the V gene TRBV12-3 or TRBV12-4, with D possibly TRBD1 on 6 matching bases. V lost 6 bases to trimming and J lost 6 bases, with 18 bases between them. This CDR3 comprises 14 residues. CDR3 DNA sequence: TGTGCCAGCAGCTCCGACCAACAGGGCGCCGAGCAGTACTTC. This encodes CASSSDQQGAEQYF.

This clonotype was recorded at least ten times. The chain combines TRBV4-3 with TRBJ2-7; 11 bases are a match to TRBD2. The CDR3 runs 15 residues. CDR1 and CDR2 (germline): LGHNA, YSLEER. V was clipped by 4 bases and J by 6 bases; unmatched bases: 8. CDR3 residues: CASSRILAGVAEQYF. As DNA, the CDR3 is TGCGCCAGCAGCCGAATACTAGCGGGAGTAGCCGAGCAGTACTTC.

This clonotype was seen repeatedly, ten times or more. This sequence joins TRBV7-2 and TRBJ2-3, with D possibly matching TRBD2 (6 bases). This CDR3 is built from 14 residues. V lost 4 bases and J lost 12, with 20 bases in between. The V gene's germline CDR1 is SGHTA and CDR2 FQGNSA. The CDR3 bases are TGTGCCAGCAGCTCTATGACTAGTTCGGCACCACAGTATTTT. Protein: CASSSMTSSAPQYF.

This clonotype was picked up many times. The CDR3 DNA follows: TGTGCCAGCAGCTTAGGGGTCAACAGAGGGGCTAGGGAGACCCAGTACTTC. It yields the protein CASSLGVNRGARETQYF. This sequence joins TRBV5-6 and TRBJ2-5; the D gene could be TRBD1 or TRBD2 (5 bases each). The CDR3 loop spans 17 amino acids. CDR1 and CDR2 from the germline V gene are SGHDT and YYEEEE. The V gene lost 2 bases and the J gene lost 5 bases, with 22 bases spanning the gap.

This clonotype was seen ten or more times. The chain has TRBV7-2 and TRBJ2-7, with unresolved D. The CDR3 consists of 12 residues. Germline CDR1 is SGHTA and CDR2 is FQGNSA. V was clipped by 0 bases and J by 4 bases, with 4 bases between them. CDR3 coding DNA: TGTGCCAGCAGCTTAGCGCTATACGAGCAGTACTTC. It translates to CASSLALYEQYF.

This clonotype was counted many times. The chain links TRBV6-5 to TRBJ2-4; D perhaps matches TRBD2 (5 bases). The germline V gene encodes CDR1 MNHEY and CDR2 SVGAGI. The CDR3 consists of 15 residues. V lost 6 bases and J 0 bases, leaving 12 bases between the germline ends. CDR3 sequence reads: CASRQAGLAKNIQYF. DNA of the CDR3: TGTGCCAGCAGGCAAGCAGGACTAGCCAAAAACATTCAGTACTTC.

This clonotype has more than one count but fewer than ten. The gene calls are TRBV20-1 and TRBJ1-1, with TRBD1 identical over 9 bases. In germline, CDR1 is DFQATT, CDR2 SNEGSKA (reference sequence). The CDR3 is made up of 15 amino acids. With 3 bases clipped from V and 0 bases from J, the junction kept 5 bases outside the gene matches. The CDR3 DNA follows: TGCAGTGCTAGGGGACAGGGTAGCATGAACACTGAAGCTTTCTTT. Residues: CSARGQGSMNTEAFF.

This clonotype was detected many times. The gene calls are TRBV5-1 and TRBJ2-6; TRBD1 aligns across 8 bases. V shed 0 bases and J 0 bases; nucleotides not matched to a gene: 8. Germline lookup yields CDR1 SGHRS and CDR2 YFSETQ. The CDR3 is made up of 19 amino acids. CDR3 sequence (DNA): TGCGCCAGCAGCTTGGCCGGGACAGGCCGAAGCTCTGGGGCCAACGTCCTGACTTTC. This codes for CASSLAGTGRSSGANVLTF.

The V gene is TRBV30, the J gene TRBJ2-1, with 9 nucleotides matching TRBD2. The V segment lost 1 base and the J segment 2 bases; nucleotides outside the gene matches: 18. Germline assignment: CDR1 GTSNPN and CDR2 SVGIG (reference sequence). CDR3 length equals 20 residues. The CDR3 spells CAWSGRLAEPDWGAYNEQFF. CDR3 bases: TGTGCCTGGAGTGGTAGACTAGCGGAGCCCGATTGGGGGGCCTACAATGAGCAGTTCTTC. The whole variable domain, remainder taken from reference TRBV30 and TRBJ2-1, is SQTIHQWPATLVQPVGSPLSLECTVEGTSNPNLYWYRQAAGRGLQLLFYSVGIGQISSEVPQNLSASRPQDRQFILSSKKLLLSDSGFYLCAWSGRLAEPDWGAYNEQFFGPGTRLTVL.

This clonotype was found many times. This chain links TRBV11-2 with TRBJ2-2; TRBD2 agrees at 10 bases. CDR3 length equals 15 residues. V shed 4 bases, J shed 6 bases, and the junction held 5 bases outside the gene matches. Germline V lookup: CDR1 SGHAT, CDR2 FQNNGV. DNA of the CDR3: TGTGCCAGCAGCTCGAGCGGGAGGGCCGCCGGGGAGCTGTTTTTT. Its translation: CASSSSGRAAGELFF. Using reference TRBV11-2 and TRBJ2-2 for the parts outside the CDR3, the full variable domain is EAGVAQSPRYKIIEKRQSVAFWCNPISGHATLYWYQQILGQGPKLLIQFQNNGVVDDSQLPKDRFSAERLKGVDSTLKIQPAKLEDSAVYLCASSSSGRAAGELFFGEGSRLTVL.

The chain employs TRBV7-9 and TRBJ2-1; 9 positions match TRBD1. Trimming at V came to 5 bases and at J to 4 bases, leaving 18 bases not matched to a gene. CDR3 length: 19 residues. CDR1 and CDR2 from the germline V gene are SEHNR and FQNEAQ (reference sequence). For the CDR3, the DNA is TGTGCCAGCAGCCCAAGGGGACAGGGTGTCCAAGCGGGATACAATGAGCAGTTCTTC. This translates into CASSPRGQGVQAGYNEQFF.

The table lists this clonotype with many counts. The chain couples TRBV6-6 to TRBJ2-7; TRBD1 matches at 10 bases. There are 17 residues in the CDR3. CDR1 and CDR2 (germline): MNHNY, SVGAGI (reference sequence). V shed 4 bases and J 0 bases; nucleotides not matched to a gene: 9. The CDR3 sequence: CASSWWKGQGNSYEQYF. Written as DNA, the CDR3 is TGTGCCAGCAGTTGGTGGAAGGGACAGGGGAACTCCTACGAGCAGTACTTC.

This clonotype showed up many times. This sequence joins TRBV20-1 and TRBJ2-3; D gene ambiguous. The CDR3 runs to 11 residues. CDR1 is DFQATT, CDR2 SNEGSKA, per germline (reference sequence). The V end lost 4 bases, the J end lost 5 bases, and 7 bases lay between the germline ends. For the CDR3, the DNA is TGCAGTGCTACCTTACAAGATACGCAGTATTTT. Translated, it gives CSATLQDTQYF.

This clonotype has a count of ten or more. V is TRBV5-1 and J is TRBJ2-1; 8 positions agree with TRBD1. The CDR3 contains 16 residues. CDR1 is SGHRS and CDR2 is YFSETQ in the germline V gene. The trim removed 4 bases at V and 0 bases at J, leaving 6 bases unmatched. DNA of the CDR3: TGCGCCAGCAGCCCCGGACAGGGAAGCTCCTACAATGAGCAGTTCTTC. This sequence encodes CASSPGQGSSYNEQFF.

The V gene is TRBV20-1, the J gene TRBJ1-1; perhaps TRBD1 as D (6 bases). The CDR3 contains 12 residues. From germline, CDR1 is DFQATT and CDR2 SNEGSKA (reference sequence). Deletions cut 4 bases from V and 3 bases from J, with 9 bases between. The CDR3 DNA reads as TGCAGTGCTAATAGGGGGGACACTGAAGCTTTCTTT. Translation: CSANRGDTEAFF.

This clonotype appeared many times. J is TRBJ2-1 and V is TRBV5-6; 9 positions match TRBD1. Germline-derived CDR1 and CDR2 are SGHDT and YYEEEE. This CDR3 has 15 amino acids. V shed 5 bases and J 2 bases; nucleotides not matched to a gene: 5. The CDR3 is CASRQTGGTYNEQFF. For the CDR3, the DNA is TGTGCCAGCAGACAGACAGGGGGGACCTACAATGAGCAGTTCTTC.